In this sample, the clone carrying this T cell receptor beta chain turned up many times. Its antigen remains unknown. The sample originates from a study of breast tumors, draining lymph nodes, adjacent tissues. Study-level points and caveats: Compared with basal-like, luminal-like tumors shared significantly more repertoire with nontumor tissue. Tumor repertoires ranked between lymph nodes and nontumor tissue in diversity, with V and J gene preferences. Data fit most tumor T cells coming from lymph node, expanding in tumor.

TCRdb recomputed calls from the multiplex PCR reads with MiXCR, one row per CDR3 protein. Of about 180,000 distinct CDR3 sequences listed, about 30% were seen once; the top ten hold around 4.5%. V was trimmed by 1 base and J by 2 bases, leaving 10 bases between them. This CDR3 is built from 14 residues. Per germline, CDR1 SQVTM and CDR2 ANQGSEA. The lymph nodes were axillary draining lymph nodes from breast cancer patients. The V and J genes are TRBV29-1 and TRBJ2-3; a possible D gene is TRBD2 (6 bases). This receptor was taken from a female donor with breast cancer. Some clones in this sample may be carry-over from other donors' samples. Material: axillary lymph node tissue. Written as DNA, the CDR3 is TGCAGCGTTGAAGGACTAGGAGACACAGATACGCAGTATTTT. It yields the protein CSVEGLGDTDTQYF.